The entry that follows covers one TCR beta chain sequence. No antigen is known for it. No base-level quality is on record; no much larger clone is a single base apart. The sample originates from a study of follicular helper T cells after annual influenza vaccination (TCRdb year 2017). Context from the whole study: After each seasonal influenza vaccination, blood was collected on days 0, 7 and 28. Some subjects were followed across successive annual vaccinations spanning the 2013-2014, 2014-2015 and 2015-2016 seasons to study recall of cTfh clones. One week after vaccination, a second recruited cohort of about a dozen subjects (Table S1) displayed a similar ICOS+CD38+ cTfh response. Multi-year samples were available for six subjects, with four spanning two vaccination seasons and two spanning three seasons. Samples from 2013-2014 were cryopreserved, whereas samples from 2015 were processed immediately after collection. Results the study describes overall, beyond this receptor: A recurrent oligoclonal ICOS+CD38+ cTfh response containing tetramer and AIM influenza-specific clonotypes was recalled by successive annual vaccinations. ICOS+CD38+ cTfh clonality correlated with the frequency of that population, and its change correlated with the change in circulating plasmablast frequency. Because only about 10-23% of the analyzed cells gave productive TCRB sequences, there was no way to sample rare clonotypes. Day 7 ICOS+CD38+ clones were most often found later in ICOS-CD38- cTfh, suggesting that subset may serve as a memory reservoir.

The library relied on the immunoSEQ multiplex PCR assay. Adaptive Biotechnologies carried out TCRB amplification, library preparation, sequencing and preliminary bioinformatics at Survey level resolution. For TCRB sequencing, genomic DNA from sorted cTfh populations was amplified by multiplex PCR. In the source study's methods: Clonality was computed in R as 1 minus normalized Shannon entropy; the Gini index was calculated with the R package ineq. Overlap score was the summed counts of shared sequences divided by total counts of all sequences in both compared samples. Fisher's exact test, with an assumed theoretical repertoire of 10^7 TCRB sequences, was used to assess the significance of shared clonotypes. TCRdb retrieved this table from immuneACCESS and kept in-frame rearrangements only. Not all clones are present; in checked studies, unresolved V genes account for under half, and no reason is known for the remainder. That table gives V, J and clone size, and the DNA gave D and trimming. This sample lists around 360 clones; about four fifths were detected once. The ten largest clones represent about 9.7% of the sample.

Per the publication, the time point label means: 2014-2015 season, 7 days after vaccination. Seasonal inactivated influenza vaccine (Fluvarix) was administered to adults, and sorted blood CD4 subsets were tracked by TCRB sequencing before and after vaccination. To be eligible, subjects had to live in the community and must not have received influenza vaccine in the previous 6 months. Influenza vaccine contraindications, substance abuse, HIV/AIDS, active malignancy, immunomodulatory medication and active illness such as respiratory infection were included among the exclusion criteria. Per time point, between about 35 and 100 mL of blood was sampled. Circulating Tfh were defined as non-naive CD4+CXCR5+PD-1+ cells and sorted into ICOS+CD38+ and ICOS-CD38- fractions. PBMC were isolated using Ficoll-Paque PLUS or SepMate separation. Cell subsets were sorted from PBMC on a BD FACS Aria before DNA extraction.

The germline V gene encodes CDR1 KGHSH and CDR2 LQKENI. From its cysteine to its phenylalanine, the CDR3 spans 13 amino acids. The retained sequence is limited to the CDR3, 39 bases, with the frame set at the first base. At the junction V is shortened by 3 bases and J by 9 bases, with 14 bases in between. The sequence links TRBV18 to TRBJ2-5; the D gene is perhaps TRBD2, on 5 matching bases. The TCR was taken from an adult who received the influenza vaccine. Material: CXCR5+ CD38+ circulating T follicular helper cells from blood, obtained 7 days after influenza vaccination. Sample cell subset or site, as interpreted from the label and publication: circulating Tfh, non-naive CD4+CXCR5+PD-1+ (ICOS+CD38+ or ICOS-CD38-). The sequenced DNA is TGTGCCAGCTCACCCGCACATATGGAGGCCCAGTACTTC. This gives the protein CASSPAHMEAQYF.